The sequence of this T cell receptor beta chain was determined in a study of T cell changes during pregnancy in multiple sclerosis (dated by TCRdb to the late 2010s). Turning to the overall study: In women with multiple sclerosis, the researchers looked at how the T cell repertoire shifted as pregnancy progressed.

Comments on this clone: It lacks a known antigen. No base-level quality is on record; no much larger clone is a single base apart.

Libraries were made using the immunoSEQ multiplex PCR assay. The source is immuneACCESS, and TCRdb retained only in-frame sequences with V and J called. Part of the clones is not carried over; for the studies checked, unresolved V genes explain less than half of this, and the remainder is unexplained. This sample gives about 67,000 clones in total; 91% of them show up just once. The biggest ten clones account for over 2% of the sample. The sequencing used peripheral blood, collected in the first trimester of pregnancy. The receptor was isolated from a female donor with multiple sclerosis, enrolled in a pregnancy study.

For the CDR3, the sequence is CASSLAGGPGYNEQFF. The sequenced DNA: TGTGCCAGCAGCTTGGCCGGGGGACCGGGGTACAATGAGCAGTTCTTC. The rearranged chain carries TRBV5-6 and TRBJ2-1; 6 matching bases give a weak D call of TRBD2. Including the terminal cysteine and phenylalanine, the CDR3 comprises 16 residues. Just the 48-base CDR3 DNA is kept, in frame starting at base 1. According to the germline V gene, CDR1 reads SGHDT and CDR2 reads YYEEEE. Cut back by 0 bases and 4 bases, the V and J ends lie 14 bases apart.